This is a list of T cell receptor beta chains from one sample in a study of blood T cell repertoires in COVID-19. Sequenced by immunoSEQ multiplex PCR; TCRdb stores in-frame clones only, minus some. Of 200,000 to 250,000 clones listed, just over 85% are singletons. The sample comprised peripheral blood. Receptors were obtained from an elderly man with acute or convalescent COVID-19. CDR3s leave out the opening cysteine and the closing phenylalanine or tryptophan. The D gene is left open where the match is weak. Clone size is not always given. Where it is, it says once, few, many or a class for expanded clones.

size: .; D: .; J: TRBJ2-1; V: TRBV29-1; CDR3: SVEGTVAEQF
size: .; D: .; J: TRBJ2-1; V: TRBV4-2; CDR3: ASSQLAESYNEQF
size: .; D: .; J: TRBJ2-1; V: TRBV29-1; CDR3: SVPLVPGEQF
size: .; D: .; J: TRBJ1-6; V: TRBV27; CDR3: ASSALQGTDNSPLH
size: .; D: .; J: TRBJ1-1; V: TRBV7-2; CDR3: ASSPRTPRGTEAF
size: .; D: .; J: TRBJ1-1; V: TRBV5-5; CDR3: ASSSGVTEAF
size: .; D: .; J: TRBJ2-3; V: TRBV28; CDR3: ASSGLRTDTQY
size: .; D: TRBD1; J: TRBJ1-4; V: TRBV7-9; CDR3: ASGTGASTNEKLF
size: once; D: .; J: TRBJ2-5; V: TRBV24-1; CDR3: ATSDSRVRETQY
size: .; D: .; J: TRBJ2-7; V: TRBV19; CDR3: ASSLAEDSYEQY
size: once; D: TRBD1; J: TRBJ2-3; V: TRBV11-3; CDR3: ASSLGRQGAFADTQY
size: .; D: .; J: TRBJ2-3; V: TRBV12-3/TRBV12-4; CDR3: ASSLAGDTQY
size: .; D: .; J: TRBJ2-2; V: TRBV5-1; CDR3: ASKTERSTGGELF
size: once; D: TRBD1; J: TRBJ1-4; V: TRBV19; CDR3: ASSPLSGQGGEKLF
size: once; D: .; J: TRBJ2-3; V: TRBV7-2; CDR3: ASSSDTTDTQY
size: .; D: .; J: TRBJ2-5; V: TRBV5-1; CDR3: ASSPNNQGGRKTQY
size: .; D: .; J: TRBJ2-7; V: TRBV6-2/TRBV6-3; CDR3: ASSYLDYSYEQY
size: .; D: TRBD1; J: TRBJ1-1; V: TRBV25-1; CDR3: ASSPTRQGVNTEAF
size: few; D: .; J: TRBJ2-2; V: TRBV3-1/TRBV3-2; CDR3: ASSQGRNTGELF
size: once; D: .; J: TRBJ1-4; V: TRBV3-1/TRBV3-2; CDR3: ASSPQEKLF